This T cell receptor beta chain was observed in a study of blood T cell repertoires in COVID-19. Study overall: Acute and convalescent COVID-19 specimens originated in the United States, Italy and Spain. Sources were T cells, B-cell-depleted T cells, or PBMCs; the material itself was cDNA or gDNA.

Germline V lookup: CDR1 KGHSH, CDR2 LQKENI. The CDR3 runs to 15 residues. V gave up 3 bases and J gave up 3 bases, with 9 bases separating them. Per the original methods: Reference gene primer amplification yielded estimated nucleated cell counts. Profiled with immunoSEQ multiplex PCR; TCRdb holds only in-frame clones, not every one. V, J and clone size were drawn from that table, and D and trimming were deduced from the DNA. There are roughly 150,000 clones in the sample; 82% occur only once, and around 15% lies in the top ten. This sequence joins TRBV18 and TRBJ1-6; no firm D call. Sequenced material: peripheral blood. The origin of this receptor is a human donor with acute or convalescent COVID-19. The donor label of this sample is uncertain. The CDR3 sequence is CASSPSASYNSPLHF. DNA for the CDR3: TGTGCCAGCTCACCTTCAGCGAGCTATAATTCACCCCTCCACTTT.